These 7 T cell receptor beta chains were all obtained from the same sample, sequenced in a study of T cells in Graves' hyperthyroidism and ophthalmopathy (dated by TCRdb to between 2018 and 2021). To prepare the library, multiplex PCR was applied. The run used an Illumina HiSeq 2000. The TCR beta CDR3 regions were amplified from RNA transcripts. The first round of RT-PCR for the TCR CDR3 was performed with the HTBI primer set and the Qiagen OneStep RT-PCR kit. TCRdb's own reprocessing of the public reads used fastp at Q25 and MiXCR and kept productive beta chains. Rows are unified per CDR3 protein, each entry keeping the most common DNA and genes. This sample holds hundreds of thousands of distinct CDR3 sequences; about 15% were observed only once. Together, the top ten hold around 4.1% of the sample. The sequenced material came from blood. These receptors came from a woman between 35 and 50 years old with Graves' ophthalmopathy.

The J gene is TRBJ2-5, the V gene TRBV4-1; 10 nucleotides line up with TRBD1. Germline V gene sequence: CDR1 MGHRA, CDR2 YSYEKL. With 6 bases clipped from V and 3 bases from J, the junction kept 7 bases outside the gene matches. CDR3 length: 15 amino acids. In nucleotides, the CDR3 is TGCGCCAGCAGATGGACGGGACAGGGGAAAGAGACCCAGTACTTC. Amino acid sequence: CASRWTGQGKETQYF.

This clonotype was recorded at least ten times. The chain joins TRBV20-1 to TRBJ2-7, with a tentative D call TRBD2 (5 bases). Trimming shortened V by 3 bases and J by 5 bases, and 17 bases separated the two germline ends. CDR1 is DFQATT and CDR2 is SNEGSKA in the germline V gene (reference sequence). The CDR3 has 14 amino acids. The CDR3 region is CSASPSFGGHEQYF. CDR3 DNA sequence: TGCAGTGCTAGCCCTAGCTTCGGTGGGCACGAGCAGTACTTC.

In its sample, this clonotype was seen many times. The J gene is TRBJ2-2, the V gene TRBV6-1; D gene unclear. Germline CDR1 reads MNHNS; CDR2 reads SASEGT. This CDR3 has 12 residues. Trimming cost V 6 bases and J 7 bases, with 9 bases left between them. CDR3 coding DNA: TGTGCCAGCAGCGAGGTCGGCGGGGAGCTGTTTTTT. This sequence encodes CASSEVGGELFF.

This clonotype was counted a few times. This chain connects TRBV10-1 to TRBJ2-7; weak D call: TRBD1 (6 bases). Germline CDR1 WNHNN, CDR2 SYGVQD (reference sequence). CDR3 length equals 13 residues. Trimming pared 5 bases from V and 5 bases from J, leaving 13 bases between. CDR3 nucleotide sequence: TGCGCCAGCAGTCCAGGGGCGCAGGACGAGCAGTACTTC. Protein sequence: CASSPGAQDEQYF.

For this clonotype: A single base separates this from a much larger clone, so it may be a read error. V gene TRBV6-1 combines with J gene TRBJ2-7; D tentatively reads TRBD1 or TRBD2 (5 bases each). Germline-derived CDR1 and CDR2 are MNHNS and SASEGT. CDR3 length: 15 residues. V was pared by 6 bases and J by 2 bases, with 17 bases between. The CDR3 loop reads CASSNPGRPTYEQYF. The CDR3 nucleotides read TGTGCCAGCAGCAACCCGGGACGGCCTACCTACGAGCAGTACTTC.

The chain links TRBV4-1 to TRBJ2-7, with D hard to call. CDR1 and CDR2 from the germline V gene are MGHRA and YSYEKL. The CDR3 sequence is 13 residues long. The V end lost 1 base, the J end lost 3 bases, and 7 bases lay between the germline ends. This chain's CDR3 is CASSQARSYEQYF. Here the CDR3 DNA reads TGCGCCAGCAGCCAAGCGAGGAGCTACGAGCAGTACTTC.

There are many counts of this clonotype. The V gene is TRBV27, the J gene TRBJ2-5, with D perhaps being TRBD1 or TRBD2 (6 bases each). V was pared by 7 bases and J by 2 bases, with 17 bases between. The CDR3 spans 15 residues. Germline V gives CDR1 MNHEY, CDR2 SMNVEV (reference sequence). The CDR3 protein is CASKGHLGGQETQYF. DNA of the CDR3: TGTGCCAGCAAAGGGCATTTAGGGGGGCAAGAGACCCAGTACTTC.